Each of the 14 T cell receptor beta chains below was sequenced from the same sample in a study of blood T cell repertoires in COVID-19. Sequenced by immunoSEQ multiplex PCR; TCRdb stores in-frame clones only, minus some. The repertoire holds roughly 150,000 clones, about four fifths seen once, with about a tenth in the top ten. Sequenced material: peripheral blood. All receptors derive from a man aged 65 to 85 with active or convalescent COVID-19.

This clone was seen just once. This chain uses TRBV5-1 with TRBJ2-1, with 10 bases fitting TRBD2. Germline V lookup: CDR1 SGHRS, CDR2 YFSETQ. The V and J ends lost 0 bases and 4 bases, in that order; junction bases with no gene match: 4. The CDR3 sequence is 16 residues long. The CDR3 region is CASSLGPSGSYNEQFF. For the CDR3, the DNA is TGCGCCAGCAGCTTGGGCCCTAGCGGGAGTTACAATGAGCAGTTCTTC. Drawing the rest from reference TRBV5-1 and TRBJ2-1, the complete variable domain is KAGVTQTPRYLIKTRGQQVTLSCSPISGHRSVSWYQQTPGQGLQFLFEYFSETQRNKGNFPGRFSGRQFSNSRSEMNVSTLELGDSALYLCASSLGPSGSYNEQFFGPGTRLTVL.

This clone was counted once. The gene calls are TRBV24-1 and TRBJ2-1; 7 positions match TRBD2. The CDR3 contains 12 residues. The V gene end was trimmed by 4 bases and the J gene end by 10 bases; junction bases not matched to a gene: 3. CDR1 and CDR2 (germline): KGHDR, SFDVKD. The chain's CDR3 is CATSEQRGEQFF. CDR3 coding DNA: TGTGCCACCAGTGAGCAGCGGGGAGAGCAGTTCTTC.

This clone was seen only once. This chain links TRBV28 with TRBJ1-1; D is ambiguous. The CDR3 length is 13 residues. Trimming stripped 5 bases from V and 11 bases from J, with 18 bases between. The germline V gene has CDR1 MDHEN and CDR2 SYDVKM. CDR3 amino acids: CASSPDQSRGAFF. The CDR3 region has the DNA TGTGCCAGCAGTCCAGACCAGTCCCGCGGGGCTTTCTTT.

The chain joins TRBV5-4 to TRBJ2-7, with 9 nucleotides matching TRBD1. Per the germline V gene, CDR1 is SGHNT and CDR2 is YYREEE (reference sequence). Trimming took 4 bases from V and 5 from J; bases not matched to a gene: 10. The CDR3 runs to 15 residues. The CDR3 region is CASSKAPGQGNEQYF. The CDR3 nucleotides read TGTGCCAGCAGCAAGGCCCCGGGACAGGGAAACGAGCAGTACTTC.

The CDR3 bases are TGTGCCAGCAGCGCACTCAGGGGTGTGAGCAATGAGCAGTTCTTC. It is translated as CASSALRGVSNEQFF. The rearrangement joins TRBV9 to TRBJ2-1; D may be TRBD1 (6 bases). The CDR3 runs to 15 residues. V lost 3 bases to trimming and J lost 6 bases, with 16 bases between them. Germline CDR1 SGDLS, CDR2 YYNGEE.

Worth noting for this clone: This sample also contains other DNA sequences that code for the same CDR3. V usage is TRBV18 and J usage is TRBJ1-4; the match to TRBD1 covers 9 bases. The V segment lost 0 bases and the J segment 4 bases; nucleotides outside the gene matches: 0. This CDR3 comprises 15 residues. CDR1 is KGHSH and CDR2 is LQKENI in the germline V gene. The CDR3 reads CASSPPGQGNEKLFF. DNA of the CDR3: TGTGCCAGCTCACCACCGGGACAGGGTAATGAAAAACTGTTTTTT.

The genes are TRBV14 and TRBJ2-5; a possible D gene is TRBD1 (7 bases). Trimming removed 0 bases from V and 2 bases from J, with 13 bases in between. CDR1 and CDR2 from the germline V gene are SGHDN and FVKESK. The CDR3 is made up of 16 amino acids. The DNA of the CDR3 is TGTGCCAGCAGCCAAGAATGGGCAGGGGGGCAAGAGACCCAGTACTTC. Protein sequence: CASSQEWAGGQETQYF. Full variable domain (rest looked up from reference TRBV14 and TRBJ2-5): EAGVTQFPSHSVIEKGQTVTLRCDPISGHDNLYWYRRVMGKEIKFLLHFVKESKQDESGMPNNRFLAERTGGTYSTLKVQPAELEDSGVYFCASSQEWAGGQETQYFGPGTRLLVL.

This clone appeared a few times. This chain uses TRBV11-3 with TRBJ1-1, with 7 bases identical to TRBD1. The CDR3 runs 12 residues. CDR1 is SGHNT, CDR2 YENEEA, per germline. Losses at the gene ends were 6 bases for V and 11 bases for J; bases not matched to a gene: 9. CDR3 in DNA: TGTGCCAGCAGTTGGAGAGGGGGCGAGGCTTTCTTT. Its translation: CASSWRGGEAFF.

The DNA for the CDR3 is TGTGCCAGCAGCCTCCGTAGCGGGAGTACAGATACGCAGTATTTT. Its translation: CASSLRSGSTDTQYF. This chain links TRBV6-5 with TRBJ2-3; 9 bases line up with TRBD2. J lost 3 bases, V lost 6 bases, and 7 bases had no gene match. There are 15 residues in the CDR3. The germline gives CDR1 MNHEY, CDR2 SVGAGI.

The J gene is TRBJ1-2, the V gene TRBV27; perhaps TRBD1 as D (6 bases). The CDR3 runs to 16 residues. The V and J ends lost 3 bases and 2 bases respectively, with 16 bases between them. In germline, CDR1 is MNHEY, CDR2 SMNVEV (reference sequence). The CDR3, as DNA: TGTGCCAGCAGTTTCGCCTCTGGCGGACAGAACTATGGCTACACCTTC. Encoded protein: CASSFASGGQNYGYTF.

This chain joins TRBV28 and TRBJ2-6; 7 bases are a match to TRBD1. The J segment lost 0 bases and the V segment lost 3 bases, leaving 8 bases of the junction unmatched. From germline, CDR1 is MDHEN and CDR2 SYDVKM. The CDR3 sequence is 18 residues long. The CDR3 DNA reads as TGTGCCAGCAGTTTCCTGGGACAGTCGCTCTCTGGGGCCAACGTCCTGACTTTC. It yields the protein CASSFLGQSLSGANVLTF.

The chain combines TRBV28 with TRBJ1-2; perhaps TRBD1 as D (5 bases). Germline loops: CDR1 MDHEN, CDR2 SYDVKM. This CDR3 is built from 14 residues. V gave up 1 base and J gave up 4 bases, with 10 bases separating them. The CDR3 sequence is CASSLSDRFYGYTF. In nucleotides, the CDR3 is TGTGCCAGCAGTTTATCCGACAGATTCTATGGCTACACCTTC.

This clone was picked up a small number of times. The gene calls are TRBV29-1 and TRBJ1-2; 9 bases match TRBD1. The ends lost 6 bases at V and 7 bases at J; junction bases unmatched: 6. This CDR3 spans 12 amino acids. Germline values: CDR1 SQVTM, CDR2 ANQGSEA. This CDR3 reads CSVGQGGSGYTF. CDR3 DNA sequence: TGCAGCGTGGGACAGGGAGGTTCTGGCTACACCTTC.

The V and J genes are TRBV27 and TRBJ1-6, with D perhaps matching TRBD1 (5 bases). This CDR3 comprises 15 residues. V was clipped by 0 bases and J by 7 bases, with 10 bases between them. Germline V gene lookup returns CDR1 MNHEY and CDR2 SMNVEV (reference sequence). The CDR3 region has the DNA TGTGCCAGCAGTTTATCGTGGGGCTTCAATTCACCCCTCCACTTT. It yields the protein CASSLSWGFNSPLHF.